This note documents a single TCR beta chain sequence. Its matching antigen is unknown. This sample was taken from a study of cytomegalovirus exposure and HLA in healthy donors. Germline values: CDR1 WSHSY, CDR2 SAAADI. The CDR3 has 16 amino acids. V lost 5 bases, J lost 4 bases, and 9 bases stayed unmatched. PCR amplification relied on 60 Vbeta primers (plus 13 Jbeta primers). Assay used: immunoSEQ multiplex PCR; TCRdb lists only in-frame clones, some missing. The table has about 120,000 clones, over 65% seen once; the top ten hold 2% to 3%. Study observations and caveats: The study put 150 to 200 TCR beta chains on its list as cytomegalovirus-associated. In an earlier analysis, productive rearrangement rates for most beta V segments clustered near 87% or 30%.

The V and J genes are TRBV10-2 and TRBJ2-3; TRBD2 matches at 10 bases. Sequenced material: PBMCs. The clonotype comes from a female donor in good health and CMV-seronegative. The CDR3 reads CASSPGAGGLADTQYF. In DNA form, the CDR3 reads TGCGCCAGCAGTCCGGGAGCGGGGGGGCTTGCAGATACGCAGTATTTT.